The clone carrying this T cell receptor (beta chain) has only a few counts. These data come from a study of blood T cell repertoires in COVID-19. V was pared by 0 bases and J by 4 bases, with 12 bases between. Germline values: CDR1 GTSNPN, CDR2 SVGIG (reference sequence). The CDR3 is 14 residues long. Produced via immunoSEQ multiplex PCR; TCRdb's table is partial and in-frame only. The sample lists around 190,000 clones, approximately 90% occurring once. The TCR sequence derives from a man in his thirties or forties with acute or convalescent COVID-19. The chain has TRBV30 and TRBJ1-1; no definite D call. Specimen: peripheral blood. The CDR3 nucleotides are TGTGCCTGGAGTGTGAGTCTTTCAGGCACTGAAGCTTTCTTT. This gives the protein CAWSVSLSGTEAFF.